This T cell receptor (beta chain) was identified during a study of CD8 T cells in Susac syndrome. V lost 7 bases to trimming and J lost 4 bases; unmatched junction nucleotides: 11. This CDR3 is built from 15 residues. Looked up from germline, CDR1 is MGHRA and CDR2 is YSYEKL. Relapsing-remitting disease, either stable or active, was present in the treatment-naive patients who were the multiple sclerosis controls. General observations from the study: The study's TCR sequencing and HLA analysis drew on a certain number of individuals. That number was acknowledged as relatively small.

RNA totalling roughly 0.5 to 1 ug underwent reverse transcription with random hexamers. Amplification of TCR beta CDR3 used immunoSEQ multiplex PCR across 54 Vbeta and 13 Jbeta. TCRdb reanalysed the immunoSEQ multiplex PCR reads using MiXCR and keeps one entry per CDR3 protein. The sample comprises about 400,000 distinct CDR3 sequences, more than 70% of which are singletons, and approximately 0.12% rests with the top ten. As for this clonotype: The antigen remains unidentified.

Sequences were obtained from CD8+ T cells from PBMCs. This receptor was obtained from a human donor with multiple sclerosis. The chain combines TRBV4-1 with TRBJ1-1; 8 positions match TRBD1. The CDR3 DNA follows: TGCGCCAGCACCATAATCGGACAGGGCTTCACTGAAGCTTTCTTT. This translates into CASTIIGQGFTEAFF.